This T cell receptor (beta chain) emerged from a study of persistence of HIV-infected CD4 T cells. Stimulation used approximately 9.5 ug/mL lysate from CMV-infected fibroblasts. CD4+ T cells upregulating both CD40 ligand and CD69 were sorted as responding cells. Donors had undetectable plasma HIV-1 RNA, under 50 copies/mL, for 4+ years. PBMCs were depleted of CD8+ T cells before stimulation. Of note for this clone: What it binds is unknown.

Study-wide results and caveats: Antigen-responding cells were enriched for degenerate expanded CDR3beta sequences.

Trimming at V came to 6 bases and at J to 4 bases, leaving 5 bases not matched to a gene. The CDR3 spans 14 residues. Germline lookup yields CDR1 MNHEY and CDR2 SVGAGI. This was the immunoSEQ version 4 assay in survey mode. Template was genomic DNA at 10 ng/uL, with up to 1 ug used per sample. Clones were sequenced by immunoSEQ multiplex PCR, and TCRdb holds only the in-frame ones, with some missing. Among about 16,000 clones listed, less than 70% were seen once. The source of this sequence is an adult woman with HIV who was CMV-seropositive. The chain couples TRBV6-5 to TRBJ1-4; TRBD1 matches 7 bases. Source: CD4+ T cells sorted from PBMCs after approximately 19-hour stimulation, taken from a patient who received antiretroviral therapy. CDR3 coding DNA: TGTGCCAGCAGGATGGACAGGAATAATGAAAAACTGTTTTTT. It yields the protein CASRMDRNNEKLFF.